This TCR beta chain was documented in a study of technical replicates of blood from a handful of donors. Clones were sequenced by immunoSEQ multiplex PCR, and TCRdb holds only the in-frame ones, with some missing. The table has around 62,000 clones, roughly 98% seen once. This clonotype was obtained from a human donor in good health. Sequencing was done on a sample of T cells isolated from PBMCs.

CDR3 bases: TGTGCCAGCAGTGAAGAAGGGGGGACAGGGTTCTTC. This codes for CASSEEGGTGFF. V gene TRBV2 combines with J gene TRBJ2-1; TRBD1 matches at 8 bases. Germline assignment: CDR1 SNHLY and CDR2 FYNNEI. After removal of 1 base from V and 15 bases from J, the junction contained 5 bases not matched to a gene. The CDR3 spans 12 residues.